This is a list of T cell receptor beta chains from one sample in a study of cytomegalovirus exposure and HLA in healthy donors. TCRdb's copy holds only in-frame clones and misses some; the assay was immunoSEQ multiplex PCR. Of 180,000 or so clones listed, around 80% are singletons. The specimen was PBMCs. The receptors were sampled from a woman between 50 and 59 years old in good health and CMV-seropositive. Each CDR3 is given with its conserved first and last residue. A D gene is named only where the DNA matches it firmly. Only some rows state a clone size, as once, few, many or a class for expanded clones.

CDR3 protein: CASSLGGEGRHSGNTIYF
CDR3 DNA: TGCGCCAGCAGCTTGGGTGGGGAGGGCCGACACTCTGGAAACACCATATATTTT
V gene: TRBV5-1
clone size: .
J gene: TRBJ1-3
D gene: .

CDR3 protein: CASSVLSNTGELFF
CDR3 DNA: TGTGCCAGCAGTGTTCTATCAAACACCGGGGAGCTGTTTTTT
V gene: TRBV6-4
clone size: .
J gene: TRBJ2-2
D gene: .

CDR3 protein: CASSWTASYEQYF
CDR3 DNA: TGTGCCAGCAGCTGGACTGCCTCCTACGAGCAGTACTTC
V gene: TRBV5-5
clone size: .
J gene: TRBJ2-7
D gene: .

CDR3 protein: CASSYSATQETQYF
CDR3 DNA: TGTGCCAGCAGTTACAGCGCAACCCAAGAGACCCAGTACTTC
V gene: TRBV6-5
clone size: .
J gene: TRBJ2-5
D gene: .

CDR3 protein: CASSFTRVAALYEQYF
CDR3 DNA: TGTGCCAGCAGTTTTACTAGGGTTGCGGCCCTCTACGAGCAGTACTTC
V gene: TRBV6-5
clone size: few
J gene: TRBJ2-7
D gene: .

CDR3 protein: CASSPAGGQGSTDTQYF
CDR3 DNA: TGTGCCAGCAGCCCCGCCGGGGGACAGGGGAGCACAGATACGCAGTATTTT
V gene: TRBV7-9
clone size: few
J gene: TRBJ2-3
D gene: TRBD1

CDR3 protein: CASNDERGSYEQYF
CDR3 DNA: TGTGCCAGCAACGATGAGCGGGGCTCCTACGAGCAGTACTTC
V gene: TRBV2
clone size: .
J gene: TRBJ2-7
D gene: TRBD2

CDR3 protein: CASSPQAGGSYEQYF
CDR3 DNA: TGTGCCAGCAGCCCCCAAGCGGGGGGCTCCTACGAGCAGTACTTC
V gene: TRBV11-2
clone size: .
J gene: TRBJ2-7
D gene: TRBD2

CDR3 protein: CASSPGATNEKLFF
CDR3 DNA: TGCGCCAGCAGCCCCGGGGCAACTAATGAAAAACTGTTTTTT
V gene: TRBV5-1
clone size: .
J gene: TRBJ1-4
D gene: .

CDR3 protein: CAWSVQAVASAQYF
CDR3 DNA: TGTGCCTGGAGTGTACAGGCAGTGGCATCGGCGCAGTATTTT
V gene: TRBV30
clone size: .
J gene: TRBJ2-3
D gene: .

CDR3 protein: CASSVDPGMNEKLFF
CDR3 DNA: TGTGCCAGCAGCGTAGATCCAGGGATGAATGAAAAACTGTTTTTT
V gene: TRBV9
clone size: .
J gene: TRBJ1-4
D gene: .

CDR3 protein: CASSLEGGETQYF
CDR3 DNA: TGTGCCAGCAGCTTAGAAGGCGGAGAGACCCAGTACTTC
V gene: TRBV7-9
clone size: .
J gene: TRBJ2-5
D gene: .

CDR3 protein: CASSITLAVTDTQYF
CDR3 DNA: TGTGCCAGTAGTATAACACTAGCGGTCACAGATACGCAGTATTTT
V gene: TRBV19
clone size: .
J gene: TRBJ2-3
D gene: TRBD2

CDR3 protein: CASRPASGRPNQPQHF
CDR3 DNA: TGTGCCAGCAGACCTGCGTCCGGGAGACCCAATCAGCCCCAGCATTTT
V gene: TRBV27
clone size: .
J gene: TRBJ1-5
D gene: .

CDR3 protein: CASSYRVQETQYF
CDR3 DNA: TGTGCCAGCAGTTACAGGGTACAAGAGACCCAGTACTTC
V gene: TRBV2
clone size: .
J gene: TRBJ2-5
D gene: .

CDR3 protein: CASSFPSGGQETQYF
CDR3 DNA: TGTGCCAGCAGCTTCCCTAGCGGGGGACAAGAGACCCAGTACTTC
V gene: TRBV7-2
clone size: .
J gene: TRBJ2-5
D gene: TRBD2

CDR3 protein: CASSPIAGVPYNEQFF
CDR3 DNA: TGTGCCAGCTCACCGATAGCGGGAGTGCCGTACAATGAGCAGTTCTTC
V gene: TRBV18
clone size: few
J gene: TRBJ2-1
D gene: TRBD2

CDR3 protein: CASSPRGGLGTEQFF
CDR3 DNA: TGTGCCAGCTCACCAAGAGGGGGACTAGGAACTGAGCAGTTCTTC
V gene: TRBV18
clone size: .
J gene: TRBJ2-1
D gene: TRBD2

CDR3 protein: CASSGTSGRLYEQYF
CDR3 DNA: TGTGCCAGCAGTGGGACTAGCGGGAGACTGTACGAGCAGTACTTC
V gene: TRBV28
clone size: once
J gene: TRBJ2-7
D gene: TRBD2

CDR3 protein: CASSLATAVGLRISF
CDR3 DNA: TGTGCCAGCAGCTTAGCGACGGCAGTGGGCCTGAGAATTTCCTTC
V gene: TRBV7-9
clone size: .
J gene: TRBJ1-2
D gene: .

CDR3 protein: CASSPPVRGGETQYF
CDR3 DNA: TGTGCCAGCAGCCCCCCGGTGCGGGGAGGGGAGACCCAGTACTTC
V gene: TRBV7-2
clone size: once
J gene: TRBJ2-5
D gene: TRBD2

CDR3 protein: CASSTGMNEQYF
CDR3 DNA: TGTGCCAGCAGTACAGGGATGAACGAGCAGTACTTC
V gene: TRBV27
clone size: .
J gene: TRBJ2-7
D gene: .

CDR3 protein: CAISDIQGAYGYTF
CDR3 DNA: TGTGCCATCAGTGACATACAGGGGGCCTATGGCTACACCTTC
V gene: TRBV10-3
clone size: .
J gene: TRBJ1-2
D gene: TRBD1

CDR3 protein: CASSLWGQVGETQYF
CDR3 DNA: TGTGCCAGCAGCTTATGGGGACAGGTTGGAGAGACCCAGTACTTC
V gene: TRBV7-2
clone size: .
J gene: TRBJ2-5
D gene: TRBD1

CDR3 protein: CASSWSRVGTNEKLFF
CDR3 DNA: TGTGCCAGCAGCTGGTCCAGGGTGGGAACTAATGAAAAACTGTTTTTT
V gene: TRBV7-9
clone size: .
J gene: TRBJ1-4
D gene: .

CDR3 protein: CASSVEDRGSEKLFF
CDR3 DNA: TGCGCCAGCAGTGTCGAGGACAGGGGATCCGAAAAACTGTTTTTT
V gene: TRBV10-2
clone size: .
J gene: TRBJ1-4
D gene: TRBD1

CDR3 protein: CASSNTGYGYTF
CDR3 DNA: TGTGCCAGCAGCAACACAGGGTATGGCTACACCTTC
V gene: TRBV6-6
clone size: .
J gene: TRBJ1-2
D gene: .

CDR3 protein: CASSDRTGGDQPQHF
CDR3 DNA: TGTGCCAGCAGTGATCGGACAGGGGGCGATCAGCCCCAGCATTTT
V gene: TRBV2
clone size: .
J gene: TRBJ1-5
D gene: TRBD1

CDR3 protein: CASSQVGTVGDNQPQHF
CDR3 DNA: TGTGCCAGCAGCCAGGTCGGGACAGTGGGAGACAATCAGCCCCAGCATTTT
V gene: TRBV4-2
clone size: .
J gene: TRBJ1-5
D gene: TRBD1

CDR3 protein: CASSLGQGWTF
CDR3 DNA: TGTGCCAGCAGTTTAGGACAGGGATGGACCTTC
V gene: TRBV5-4
clone size: .
J gene: TRBJ1-2
D gene: TRBD1

CDR3 protein: CASSLAWSNTQYF
CDR3 DNA: TGTGCCAGCAGCTTAGCGTGGAGTAACACGCAGTATTTT
V gene: TRBV7-2
clone size: .
J gene: TRBJ2-3
D gene: .

CDR3 protein: CASSLDGLGAGGRNIQYF
CDR3 DNA: TGTGCCAGCAGCTTAGACGGTTTGGGGGCGGGGGGCAGGAACATTCAGTACTTC
V gene: TRBV7-2
clone size: .
J gene: TRBJ2-4
D gene: TRBD2

CDR3 protein: CASSPLDRGKNSPLHF
CDR3 DNA: TGCGCCAGCAGTCCTCTGGACAGGGGTAAAAATTCACCCCTCCACTTT
V gene: TRBV5-1
clone size: .
J gene: TRBJ1-6
D gene: TRBD1

CDR3 protein: CASGRTQSTDTQYF
CDR3 DNA: TGTGCCAGCGGGCGTACTCAGAGCACAGATACGCAGTATTTT
V gene: TRBV2
clone size: few
J gene: TRBJ2-3
D gene: .

CDR3 protein: CASSLTGGNEKLFF
CDR3 DNA: TGTGCCAGCAGTCTTACAGGGGGGAATGAAAAACTGTTTTTT
V gene: TRBV2
clone size: .
J gene: TRBJ1-4
D gene: TRBD1

CDR3 protein: CASAIRGRQSYEQYF
CDR3 DNA: TGCGCCAGCGCCATACGGGGGAGGCAATCCTACGAGCAGTACTTC
V gene: TRBV4-1
clone size: once
J gene: TRBJ2-7
D gene: .

CDR3 protein: CSVEGWADEQYF
CDR3 DNA: TGCAGCGTTGAAGGATGGGCTGACGAGCAGTACTTC
V gene: TRBV29-1
clone size: .
J gene: TRBJ2-7
D gene: .

CDR3 protein: CAISGRTEDNSPLHF
CDR3 DNA: TGTGCCATCAGTGGACGGACGGAGGATAATTCACCCCTCCACTTT
V gene: TRBV10-3
clone size: .
J gene: TRBJ1-6
D gene: .

CDR3 protein: CATETGTSGTEQYF
CDR3 DNA: TGTGCCACCGAGACCGGGACTAGCGGTACCGAGCAGTACTTC
V gene: TRBV10-3
clone size: .
J gene: TRBJ2-7
D gene: TRBD2

CDR3 protein: CAWSDGRRHQPQHF
CDR3 DNA: TGTGCCTGGAGTGATGGCAGGCGTCATCAGCCCCAGCATTTT
V gene: TRBV30
clone size: few
J gene: TRBJ1-5
D gene: .

CDR3 protein: CASSQLAGGPGTDTQYF
CDR3 DNA: TGTGCCAGCAGCCAGTTAGCGGGAGGGCCCGGTACAGATACGCAGTATTTT
V gene: TRBV7-2
clone size: .
J gene: TRBJ2-3
D gene: TRBD2

CDR3 protein: CAWKDRQRDYGYTF
CDR3 DNA: TGTGCCTGGAAGGATCGCCAGAGGGACTATGGCTACACCTTC
V gene: TRBV30
clone size: .
J gene: TRBJ1-2
D gene: .

CDR3 protein: CASSVAGIGGTEAFF
CDR3 DNA: TGTGCCAGCAGCGTAGCCGGCATCGGGGGAACTGAAGCTTTCTTT
V gene: TRBV9
clone size: .
J gene: TRBJ1-1
D gene: .

CDR3 protein: CASSPMMGRTSYEQYF
CDR3 DNA: TGTGCCAGCAGCCCCATGATGGGGCGTACCTCCTACGAGCAGTACTTC
V gene: TRBV5-6
clone size: .
J gene: TRBJ2-7
D gene: .

CDR3 protein: CASSFGGSGVQPQHF
CDR3 DNA: TGTGCCAGCAGCTTCGGAGGGAGCGGTGTCCAGCCCCAGCATTTT
V gene: TRBV13
clone size: .
J gene: TRBJ1-5
D gene: .

CDR3 protein: CASSPTPTAQETQYF
CDR3 DNA: TGCGCCAGCAGCCCTACCCCGACAGCCCAAGAGACCCAGTACTTC
V gene: TRBV4-3
clone size: .
J gene: TRBJ2-5
D gene: .